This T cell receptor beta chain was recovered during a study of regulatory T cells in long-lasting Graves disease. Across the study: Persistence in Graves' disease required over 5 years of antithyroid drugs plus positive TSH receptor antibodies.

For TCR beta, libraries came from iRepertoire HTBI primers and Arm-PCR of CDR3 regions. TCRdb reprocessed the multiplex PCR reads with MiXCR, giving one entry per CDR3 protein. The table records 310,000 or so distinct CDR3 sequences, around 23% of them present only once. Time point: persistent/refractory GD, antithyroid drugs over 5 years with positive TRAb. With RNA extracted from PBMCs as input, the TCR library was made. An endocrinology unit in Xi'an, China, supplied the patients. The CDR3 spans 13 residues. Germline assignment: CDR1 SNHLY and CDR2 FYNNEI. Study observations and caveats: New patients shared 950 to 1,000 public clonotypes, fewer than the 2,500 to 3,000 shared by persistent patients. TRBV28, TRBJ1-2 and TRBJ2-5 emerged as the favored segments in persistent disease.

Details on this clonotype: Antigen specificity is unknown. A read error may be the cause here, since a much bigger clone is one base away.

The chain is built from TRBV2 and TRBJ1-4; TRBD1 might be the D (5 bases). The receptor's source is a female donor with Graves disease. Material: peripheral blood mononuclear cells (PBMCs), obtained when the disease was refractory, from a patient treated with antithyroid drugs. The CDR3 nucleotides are TGTGCCAGCAGGACAGCAACTAATGAAAAACTGTCTTTT. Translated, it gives CASRTATNEKLSF.